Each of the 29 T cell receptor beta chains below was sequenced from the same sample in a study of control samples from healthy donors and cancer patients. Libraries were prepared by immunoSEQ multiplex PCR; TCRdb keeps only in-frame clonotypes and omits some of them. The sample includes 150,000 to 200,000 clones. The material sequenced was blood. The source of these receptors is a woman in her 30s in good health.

This chain's CDR3 is CASSRDRATHEQYF. In DNA, the CDR3 is TGTGCCAGCAGCCGGGACAGGGCAACCCACGAGCAGTACTTC. The chain links TRBV27 to TRBJ2-7; TRBD1 matches 9 bases. The ends lost 6 bases at V and 5 bases at J; junction bases unmatched: 8. The CDR3 extends over 14 amino acids. Looked up from germline, CDR1 is MNHEY and CDR2 is SMNVEV (reference sequence).

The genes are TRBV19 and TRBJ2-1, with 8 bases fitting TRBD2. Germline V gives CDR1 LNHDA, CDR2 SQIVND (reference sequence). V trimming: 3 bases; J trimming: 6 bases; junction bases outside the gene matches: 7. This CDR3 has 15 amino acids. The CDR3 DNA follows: TGTGCCAGTAGTATCTCCCAGCGGGGGCTCAATGAGCAGTTCTTC. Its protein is CASSISQRGLNEQFF.

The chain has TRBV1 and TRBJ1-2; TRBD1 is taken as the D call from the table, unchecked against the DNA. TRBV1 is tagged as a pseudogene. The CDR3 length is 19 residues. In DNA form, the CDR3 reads TGCACCAGCAGCCAAGTTCCCCGGGACAGGGGGCGCTGGGACTATGGCTACACCTTC. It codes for CTSSQVPRDRGRWDYGYTF.

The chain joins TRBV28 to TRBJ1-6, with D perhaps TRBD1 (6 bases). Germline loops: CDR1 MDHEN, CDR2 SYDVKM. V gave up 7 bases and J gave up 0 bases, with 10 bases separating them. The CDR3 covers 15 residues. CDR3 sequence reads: CASNTGSSYNSPLHF. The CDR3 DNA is TGTGCCAGCAACACAGGGAGCTCCTATAATTCACCCCTCCACTTT.

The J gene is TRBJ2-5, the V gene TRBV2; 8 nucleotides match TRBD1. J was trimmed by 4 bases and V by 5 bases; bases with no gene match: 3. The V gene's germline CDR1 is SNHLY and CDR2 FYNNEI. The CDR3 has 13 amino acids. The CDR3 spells CASSQGAGETQYF. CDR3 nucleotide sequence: TGTGCCAGCAGTCAGGGGGCCGGAGAGACCCAGTACTTC.

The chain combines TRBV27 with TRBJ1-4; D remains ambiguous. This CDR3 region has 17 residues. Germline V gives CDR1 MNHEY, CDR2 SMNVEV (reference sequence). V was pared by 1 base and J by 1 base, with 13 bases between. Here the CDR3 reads CASSLWASARTNEKLFF. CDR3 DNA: TGTGCCAGCAGTTTATGGGCCAGCGCGCGAACTAATGAAAAACTGTTTTTT.

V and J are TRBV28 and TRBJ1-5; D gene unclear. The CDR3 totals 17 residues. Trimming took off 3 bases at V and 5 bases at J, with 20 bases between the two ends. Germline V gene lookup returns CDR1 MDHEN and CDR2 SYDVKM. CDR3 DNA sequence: TGTGCCAGCAGTTTTTTTAGTAGCGGACGGGTGTATCAGCCCCAGCATTTT. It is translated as CASSFFSSGRVYQPQHF.

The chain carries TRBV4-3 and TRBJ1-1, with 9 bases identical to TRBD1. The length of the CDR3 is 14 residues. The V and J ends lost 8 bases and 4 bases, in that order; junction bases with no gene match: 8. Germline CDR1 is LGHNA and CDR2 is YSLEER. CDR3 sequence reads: CASRLGTGFTEAFF. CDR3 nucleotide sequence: TGCGCCAGCCGCCTCGGGACAGGGTTCACTGAAGCTTTCTTT.

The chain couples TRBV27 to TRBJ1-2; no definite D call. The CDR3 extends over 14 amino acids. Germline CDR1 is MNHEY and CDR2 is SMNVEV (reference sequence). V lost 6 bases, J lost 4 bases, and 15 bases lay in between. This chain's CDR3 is CASSRNSLFYGYTF. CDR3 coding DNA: TGTGCCAGCAGCCGAAACAGCTTATTCTATGGCTACACCTTC.

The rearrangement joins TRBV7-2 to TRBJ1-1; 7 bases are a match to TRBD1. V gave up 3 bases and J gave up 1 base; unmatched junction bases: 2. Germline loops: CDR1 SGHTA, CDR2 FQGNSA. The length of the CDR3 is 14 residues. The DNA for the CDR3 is TGTGCCAGCAGCTTGTACAGGGGGAACACTGAAGCTTTCTTT. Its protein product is CASSLYRGNTEAFF.

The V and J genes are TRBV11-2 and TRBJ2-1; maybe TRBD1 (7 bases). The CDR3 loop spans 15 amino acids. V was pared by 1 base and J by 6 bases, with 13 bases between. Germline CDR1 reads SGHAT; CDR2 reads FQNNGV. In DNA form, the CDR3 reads TGTGCCAGCAGCTTAGGGCCAGGGGGAGGCAATGAGCAGTTCTTC. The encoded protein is CASSLGPGGGNEQFF.

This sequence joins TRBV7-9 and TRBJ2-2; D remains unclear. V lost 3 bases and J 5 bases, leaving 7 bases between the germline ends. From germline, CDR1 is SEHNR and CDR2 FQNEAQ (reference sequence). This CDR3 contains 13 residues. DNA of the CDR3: TGTGCCAGCAGCTTCACAGAGACCGGGGAGCTGTTTTTT. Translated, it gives CASSFTETGELFF.

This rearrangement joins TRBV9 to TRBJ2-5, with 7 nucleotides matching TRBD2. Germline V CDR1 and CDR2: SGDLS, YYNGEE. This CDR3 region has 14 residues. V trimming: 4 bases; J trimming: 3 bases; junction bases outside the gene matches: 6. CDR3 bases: TGTGCCAGCAGCCCGACTAGCCGGGAAGAGACCCAGTACTTC. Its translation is CASSPTSREETQYF.

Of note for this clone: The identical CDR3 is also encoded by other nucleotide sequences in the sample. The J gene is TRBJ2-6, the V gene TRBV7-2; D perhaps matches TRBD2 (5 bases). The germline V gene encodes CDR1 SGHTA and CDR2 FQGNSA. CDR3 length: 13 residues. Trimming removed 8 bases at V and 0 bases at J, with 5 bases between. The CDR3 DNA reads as TGTGCCAGCCGGGACTCTGGGGCCAACGTCCTGACTTTC. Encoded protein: CASRDSGANVLTF.

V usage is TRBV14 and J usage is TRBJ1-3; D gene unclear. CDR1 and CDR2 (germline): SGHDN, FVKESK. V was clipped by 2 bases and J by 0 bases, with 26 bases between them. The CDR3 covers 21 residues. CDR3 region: CASSQYARPVGRYYSGNTIYF. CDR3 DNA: TGTGCCAGCAGCCAATACGCCCGGCCGGTCGGACGGTACTACTCTGGAAACACCATATATTTT.

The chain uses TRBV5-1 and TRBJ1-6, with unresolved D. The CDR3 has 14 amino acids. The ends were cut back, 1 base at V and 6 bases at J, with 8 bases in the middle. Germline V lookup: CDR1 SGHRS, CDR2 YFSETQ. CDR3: CASSLNMGNSPLHF. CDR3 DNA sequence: TGCGCCAGCAGCTTGAACATGGGTAATTCACCCCTCCACTTT.

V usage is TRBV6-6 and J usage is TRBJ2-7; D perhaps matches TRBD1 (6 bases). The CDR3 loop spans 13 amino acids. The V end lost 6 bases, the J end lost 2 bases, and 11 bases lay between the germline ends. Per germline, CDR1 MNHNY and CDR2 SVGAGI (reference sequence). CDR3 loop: CASRDGTPYEQYF. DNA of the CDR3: TGTGCCAGCAGGGACGGGACACCCTACGAGCAGTACTTC.

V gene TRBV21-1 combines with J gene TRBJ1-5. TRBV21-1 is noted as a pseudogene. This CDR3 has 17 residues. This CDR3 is CASSKGCRPYCNQPQHF. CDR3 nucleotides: TGTGCCAGCAGCAAAGGATGTAGGCCCTATTGCAATCAGCCCCAGCATTTT.

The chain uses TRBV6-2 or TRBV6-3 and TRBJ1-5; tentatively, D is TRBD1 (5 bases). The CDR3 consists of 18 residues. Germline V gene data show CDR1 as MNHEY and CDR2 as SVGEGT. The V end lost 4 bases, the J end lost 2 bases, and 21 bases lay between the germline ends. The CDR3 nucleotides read TGTGCCAGCAGTTCCAGGGTGGAATGGTTGGCTGGCAATCAGCCCCAGCATTTT. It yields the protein CASSSRVEWLAGNQPQHF.

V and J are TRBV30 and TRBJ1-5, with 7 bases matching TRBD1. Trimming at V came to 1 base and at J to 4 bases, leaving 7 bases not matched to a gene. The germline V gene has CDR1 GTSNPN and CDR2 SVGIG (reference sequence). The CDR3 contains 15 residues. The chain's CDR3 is CAWSAKDRINQPQHF. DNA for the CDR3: TGTGCCTGGAGTGCAAAGGACAGGATAAATCAGCCCCAGCATTTT.

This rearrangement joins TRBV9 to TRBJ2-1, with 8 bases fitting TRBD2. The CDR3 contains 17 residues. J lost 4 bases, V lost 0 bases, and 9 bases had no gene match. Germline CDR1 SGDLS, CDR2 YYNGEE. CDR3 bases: TGTGCCAGCAGCGTAGAAGAAGCGGGGGCCCAATACAATGAGCAGTTCTTC. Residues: CASSVEEAGAQYNEQFF.

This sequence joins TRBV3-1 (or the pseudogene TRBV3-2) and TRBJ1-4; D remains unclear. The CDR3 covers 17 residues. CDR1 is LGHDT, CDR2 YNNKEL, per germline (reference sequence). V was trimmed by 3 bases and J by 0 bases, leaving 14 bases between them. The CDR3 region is CASSQPFHSPTNEKLFF. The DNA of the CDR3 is TGTGCCAGCAGCCAGCCTTTCCACTCCCCAACTAATGAAAAACTGTTTTTT.

CDR3 loop: CASSQEEVKLFF. CDR3 bases: TGCGCCAGCAGCCAAGAGGAGGTCAAACTGTTTTTT. The chain uses TRBV4-1 and TRBJ1-4, with no clear D. The CDR3 length is 12 residues. The germline gives CDR1 MGHRA, CDR2 YSYEKL. V dropped 0 bases and J dropped 11 bases, with 7 bases sitting between them.

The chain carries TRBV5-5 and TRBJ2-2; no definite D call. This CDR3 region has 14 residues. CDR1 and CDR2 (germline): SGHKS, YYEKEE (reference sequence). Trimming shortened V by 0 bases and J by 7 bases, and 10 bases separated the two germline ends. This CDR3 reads CASSLAPAIGELFF. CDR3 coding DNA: TGTGCCAGCAGCTTGGCCCCAGCGATCGGGGAGCTGTTTTTT.

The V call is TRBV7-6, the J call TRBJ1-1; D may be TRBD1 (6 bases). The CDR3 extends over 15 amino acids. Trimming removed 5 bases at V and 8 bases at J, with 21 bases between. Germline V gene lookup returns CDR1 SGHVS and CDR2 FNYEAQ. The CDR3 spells CASSLSAGGHYEAFF. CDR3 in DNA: TGTGCCAGCAGCCTCTCGGCCGGGGGGCATTACGAAGCTTTCTTT.

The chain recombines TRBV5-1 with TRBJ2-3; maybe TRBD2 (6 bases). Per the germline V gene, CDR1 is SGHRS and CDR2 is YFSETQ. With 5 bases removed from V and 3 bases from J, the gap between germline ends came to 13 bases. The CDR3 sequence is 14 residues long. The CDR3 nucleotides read TGCGCCAGCAGTCCCCCAGGGAGGACAGATACGCAGTATTTT. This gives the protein CASSPPGRTDTQYF. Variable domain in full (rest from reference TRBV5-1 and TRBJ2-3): KAGVTQTPRYLIKTRGQQVTLSCSPISGHRSVSWYQQTPGQGLQFLFEYFSETQRNKGNFPGRFSGRQFSNSRSEMNVSTLELGDSALYLCASSPPGRTDTQYFGPGTRLTVL.

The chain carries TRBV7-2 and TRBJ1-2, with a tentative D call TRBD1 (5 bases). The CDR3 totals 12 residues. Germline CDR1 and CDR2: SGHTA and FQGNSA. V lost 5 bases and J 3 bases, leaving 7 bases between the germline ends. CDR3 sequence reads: CASSPGYYGYTF. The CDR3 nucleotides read TGTGCCAGCAGCCCAGGGTACTATGGCTACACCTTC.

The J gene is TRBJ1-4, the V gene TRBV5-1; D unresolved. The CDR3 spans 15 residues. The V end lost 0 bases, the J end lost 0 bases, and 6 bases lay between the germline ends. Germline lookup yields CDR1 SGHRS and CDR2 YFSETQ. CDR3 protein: CASSLVQSTNEKLFF. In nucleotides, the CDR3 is TGCGCCAGCAGCTTGGTACAGTCAACTAATGAAAAACTGTTTTTT. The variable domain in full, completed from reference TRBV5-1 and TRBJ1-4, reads KAGVTQTPRYLIKTRGQQVTLSCSPISGHRSVSWYQQTPGQGLQFLFEYFSETQRNKGNFPGRFSGRQFSNSRSEMNVSTLELGDSALYLCASSLVQSTNEKLFFGSGTQLSVL.

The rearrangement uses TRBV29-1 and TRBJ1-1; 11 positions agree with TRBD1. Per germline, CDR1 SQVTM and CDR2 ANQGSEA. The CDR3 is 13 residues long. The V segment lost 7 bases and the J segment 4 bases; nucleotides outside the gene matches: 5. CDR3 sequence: CSGGQGASTEAFF. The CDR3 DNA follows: TGCAGCGGAGGACAGGGGGCGAGCACTGAAGCTTTCTTT.